Listed here are 18 T cell receptor beta chains from one sample, sequenced in a study of HIV-infected patients and healthy controls. TCRdb analysed the 5' RACE reads with MiXCR anew, one entry per CDR3 protein. Found here are tens of thousands of distinct CDR3 sequences, over 15% of them singletons; the top ten hold about 1.3%. The sequenced sample was CD4+ T cells from blood. The receptors here all came from a human donor in good health.

This clonotype was counted only a few times. The rearrangement links TRBV7-4 to TRBJ1-5; 8 bases align to TRBD1. Unmatched junction bases numbered 9, after V lost 1 base and J lost 7 bases. CDR1 and CDR2 (germline): SGHVT, SQSDAQ. The CDR3 is 16 amino acids. The CDR3 coding sequence is TGTGCCAGCAGCTTAGTAAGGCAGGGGGCAGGCCAGCCCCAGCATTTT. It is translated as CASSLVRQGAGQPQHF.

This clonotype was observed a handful of times. This chain connects TRBV12-3 or TRBV12-4 to TRBJ2-5; D remains unclear. V lost 5 bases and J lost 4, with 5 bases in between. The CDR3 sequence is 11 residues long. CDR3 region: CASSGIETQYF. The CDR3 coding sequence is TGTGCCAGCAGTGGAATAGAGACCCAGTACTTC.

This sequence joins TRBV5-1 and TRBJ2-6; D unclear. The CDR3 consists of 16 residues. From germline, CDR1 is SGHRS and CDR2 YFSETQ. The V end lost 4 bases, the J end lost 0 bases, and 11 bases lay between the germline ends. Here the CDR3 reads CASSPAMTSGANVLTF. CDR3 nucleotide sequence: TGCGCCAGCAGCCCCGCTATGACCTCTGGGGCCAACGTCCTGACTTTC.

The table lists this clonotype with a few counts. This chain links TRBV29-1 with TRBJ2-3; TRBD2 agrees at 7 bases. V lost 1 base, J lost 4 bases, and 8 bases stayed unmatched. The CDR3 consists of 15 residues. In germline, CDR1 is SQVTM, CDR2 ANQGSEA. The CDR3 loop reads CSVEAWRERADTQYF. The CDR3 bases are TGCAGCGTTGAAGCCTGGCGGGAGAGGGCAGATACGCAGTATTTT.

This clonotype appeared a few times. The chain joins TRBV12-3 or TRBV12-4 to TRBJ2-5; 8 nucleotides agree with TRBD1. The V and J ends lost 5 bases and 7 bases, in that order; junction bases with no gene match: 12. The CDR3 has 15 residues. This CDR3 reads CASSRLGQGRATQYF. The CDR3 DNA is TGTGCCAGCAGTCGATTAGGACAGGGCCGCGCGACCCAGTACTTC.

This chain joins TRBV11-2 and TRBJ2-1, with D possibly being TRBD2 (6 bases). CDR1 is SGHAT and CDR2 is FQNNGV in the germline V gene. Between the trimmed V and J ends, which lost 0 bases and 5 bases, there was a span of 17 bases. The CDR3 extends over 17 amino acids. In DNA, the CDR3 is TGTGCCAGCAGCTTAGATCCGTGGCGGGGTTTTCACAATGAGCAGTTCTTC. It translates to CASSLDPWRGFHNEQFF.

The chain uses TRBV6-1 and TRBJ2-7; 7 positions match TRBD1. Per the germline V gene, CDR1 is MNHNS and CDR2 is SASEGT. This CDR3 is 14 amino acids long. V lost 8 bases, J lost 3 bases, and 10 bases stayed unmatched. The CDR3 DNA sequence: TGTGCCAGCCTGCCCAGACAGGGTAACTACGAGCAGTACTTC. Amino acids: CASLPRQGNYEQYF.

This clonotype has a count of ten or more. This sequence joins TRBV7-9 and TRBJ1-1; 10 bases map to TRBD1. The CDR3 is 16 amino acids. The germline CDR1 and CDR2 sequences are SEHNR and FQNEAQ (reference sequence). With 5 bases clipped from V and 3 bases from J, the junction kept 9 bases outside the gene matches. The DNA of the CDR3 is TGTGCCAGCAGCCCGTTCGGACAGGGGGAGGACACTGAAGCTTTCTTT. Translation gives CASSPFGQGEDTEAFF.

This clonotype was counted between two and nine times. In DNA, the CDR3 is TGTGCCAGCAGTTACTCGTACAGGCTCGGGACCTATGGCTACACCTTC. This encodes CASSYSYRLGTYGYTF. The gene calls are TRBV6-5 and TRBJ1-2, with D maybe TRBD1 (5 bases). Between the trimmed V and J ends, which lost 0 bases and 4 bases, there was a span of 15 bases. Germline lookup yields CDR1 MNHEY and CDR2 SVGAGI. This CDR3 has 16 amino acids.

This chain connects TRBV6-6 to TRBJ2-5; TRBD1 agrees at 10 bases. The V and J ends lost 7 bases and 2 bases, in that order; junction bases with no gene match: 7. Per germline, CDR1 MNHNY and CDR2 SVGAGI (reference sequence). This CDR3 is 15 amino acids long. The CDR3 loop reads CASTRPGQGQETQYF. The CDR3 DNA reads as TGTGCCAGCACCCGGCCGGGACAGGGGCAAGAGACCCAGTACTTC.

The gene calls are TRBV11-3 and TRBJ1-1; D not certain. The CDR3 is 14 residues long. V was cut by 2 bases and J by 0 bases, with 7 bases left in between. Germline loops: CDR1 SGHNT, CDR2 YENEEA. The CDR3 sequence is CASSLNRVNTEAFF. The CDR3 DNA reads TGTGCCAGCAGCTTAAATCGAGTGAACACTGAAGCTTTCTTT.

This clonotype was counted once. The chain links TRBV7-9 to TRBJ2-3; D ambiguous. This CDR3 has 12 residues. Germline V gene data show CDR1 as SEHNR and CDR2 as FQNEAQ (reference sequence). The V gene lost 6 bases and the J gene lost 2 bases, with 6 bases spanning the gap. The chain's CDR3 is CASRLLTDTQYF. Here the CDR3 DNA reads TGTGCCAGCAGGTTGCTCACAGATACGCAGTATTTT. The full variable domain, in which reference TRBV7-9 and TRBJ2-3 provide the parts outside the CDR3, is DTGVSQNPRHKITKRGQNVTFRCDPISEHNRLYWYRQTLGQGPEFLTYFQNEAQLEKSRLLSDRFSAERPKGSFSTLEIQRTEQGDSAMYLCASRLLTDTQYFGPGTRLTVL.

The V call is TRBV4-2, the J call TRBJ1-1, with 9 nucleotides matching TRBD1. After removal of 1 base from V and 0 bases from J, the junction contained 3 bases not matched to a gene. Germline CDR1 and CDR2: LGHNA and YNFKEQ. The CDR3 extends over 16 amino acids. Written as DNA, the CDR3 is TGTGCCAGCAGCCAAGCTGGACAGGGGTTGAACACTGAAGCTTTCTTT. Its translation: CASSQAGQGLNTEAFF.

V usage is TRBV6-5 and J usage is TRBJ2-4, with 7 nucleotides matching TRBD1. This CDR3 comprises 19 residues. The germline gives CDR1 MNHEY, CDR2 SVGAGI. The junction had 17 bases not matched to a gene; V was cut back by 6 bases and J by 0 bases. DNA of the CDR3: TGTGCCAGCAGCCCGCATAGGGGGACAGAAAGATTAGCCAAAAACATTCAGTACTTC. Its protein product is CASSPHRGTERLAKNIQYF.

This clonotype was seen only a few times. The chain carries TRBV20-1 and TRBJ2-2; TRBD2 matches at 11 bases. Germline assignment: CDR1 DFQATT and CDR2 SNEGSKA (reference sequence). This CDR3 spans 16 amino acids. Trimming took 4 bases from V and 1 from J; bases not matched to a gene: 5. CDR3 in amino acids: CSAMSLAGGNTGELFF. CDR3 bases: TGCAGTGCTATGAGCCTAGCGGGAGGGAACACCGGGGAGCTGTTTTTT.

By sample share, this clonotype is medium-sized. The chain links TRBV10-3 to TRBJ1-1; TRBD1 is a possible D gene (5 bases). V lost 11 bases, J lost 1 base, and 14 bases lay in between. The CDR3 runs 13 residues. Germline V gives CDR1 ENHRY, CDR2 SYGVKD. CDR3 in amino acids: CASTGLQNTEAFF. For the CDR3, the DNA is TGTGCCTCCACGGGACTCCAGAACACTGAAGCTTTCTTT.

The rearrangement uses TRBV6-6 and TRBJ2-7; possibly TRBD1 for D (5 bases). V was clipped by 0 bases and J by 4 bases, with 13 bases between them. Germline lookup yields CDR1 MNHNY and CDR2 SVGAGI (reference sequence). The CDR3 length is 15 residues. Written as DNA, the CDR3 is TGTGCCAGCAGTTACTCGACAGTAGGGGCGTACGAGCAGTACTTC. As protein: CASSYSTVGAYEQYF.

V and J are TRBV19 and TRBJ1-5, with D possibly TRBD1 on 5 matching bases. The CDR3 contains 17 residues. V lost 6 bases, J lost 0 bases, and 18 bases lay in between. The germline V gene encodes CDR1 LNHDA and CDR2 SQIVND (reference sequence). Here the CDR3 DNA reads TGTGCCAGTAGCCCCCGTGACAGCTTTTATAGCAATCAGCCCCAGCATTTT. It yields the protein CASSPRDSFYSNQPQHF.